These 26 T cell receptor beta chains were sequenced from one sample in a study of PD-L1 blockade in urothelial cancer. Assay: immunoSEQ multiplex PCR; the TCRdb copy retains only in-frame clones and omits some. The table records around 79,000 clones, approximately 80% of them present only once. Time point of the sample: pretreatment peripheral blood. The specimen comprised PBMCs, sampled around atezolizumab (anti-PD-L1) treatment. Receptor source: a man aged 35-49 years with urothelial cancer.

This sequence joins TRBV19 and TRBJ2-6; maybe TRBD1 (8 bases). Germline values: CDR1 LNHDA, CDR2 SQIVND (reference sequence). The ends were cut back, 7 bases at V and 0 bases at J, with 13 bases in the middle. The CDR3 has 16 amino acids. The chain's CDR3 is CASTTGGVSGANVLTF. The CDR3 bases are TGTGCCAGTACCACAGGGGGGGTCTCTGGGGCCAACGTCCTGACTTTC.

This chain uses TRBV28 with TRBJ2-1; D possibly corresponds to TRBD2 (5 bases). Trimming shortened V by 5 bases and J by 11 bases, and 13 bases separated the two germline ends. The V gene's germline CDR1 is MDHEN and CDR2 SYDVKM. This CDR3 comprises 12 residues. CDR3 DNA: TGTGCCAGCAGTCCCCCAGCGGAAAAGCAGTTCTTC. It is translated as CASSPPAEKQFF.

The genes are TRBV7-9 and TRBJ2-3, with 12 nucleotides matching TRBD2. In germline, CDR1 is SEHNR, CDR2 FQNEAQ (reference sequence). This CDR3 is 19 amino acids long. The V and J ends lost 3 bases and 1 base, in that order; junction bases with no gene match: 11. The CDR3 reads CASSFPSGRALSGTDTQYF. CDR3 nucleotides: TGTGCCAGCAGCTTCCCTAGCGGGAGGGCCCTTAGTGGCACAGATACGCAGTATTTT.

V and J are TRBV15 and TRBJ2-7; 8 positions match TRBD1. J lost 3 bases, V lost 6 bases, and 10 bases had no gene match. The CDR3 spans 15 residues. CDR1 is LNHNV, CDR2 YYDKDF, per germline (reference sequence). CDR3 loop: CATRIDRGLVYEQYF. For the CDR3, the DNA is TGTGCCACCAGGATAGACAGGGGCCTTGTCTACGAGCAGTACTTC.

V is TRBV7-9 and J is TRBJ2-7; 8 nucleotides match TRBD2. Germline CDR1 SEHNR, CDR2 FQNEAQ (reference sequence). This CDR3 is built from 17 residues. V lost 1 base and J lost 3; bases outside the gene matches: 11. The CDR3 nucleotides are TGTGCCAGCAGCTTAGATTTTACCGGGACTAGGCTCTACGAGCAGTACTTC. Protein sequence: CASSLDFTGTRLYEQYF.

This chain uses TRBV7-8 with TRBJ1-3; 9 bases map to TRBD1. V was clipped by 1 base and J by 7 bases; unmatched bases: 8. Germline-derived CDR1 and CDR2 are SGHVS and FQNEAQ. The CDR3 loop spans 16 amino acids. The DNA for the CDR3 is TGTGCCAGCAGCTTAGGGGACAGGGTGCTTTGGAACACCATATATTTT. Residues: CASSLGDRVLWNTIYF.

The CDR3 bases are TGCAGTGCGAGGACAACTGAGACCCAGTACTTC. It specifies CSARTTETQYF. The V call is TRBV20-1, the J call TRBJ2-5; the D gene is possibly TRBD1 (5 bases). Looked up from germline, CDR1 is DFQATT and CDR2 is SNEGSKA (reference sequence). This CDR3 contains 11 residues. V was pared by 6 bases and J by 5 bases, with 10 bases between.

The V gene is TRBV19, the J gene TRBJ1-1; 7 positions agree with TRBD1. This CDR3 is built from 15 residues. The J segment lost 4 bases and the V segment lost 7 bases, leaving 12 bases of the junction unmatched. Germline CDR1 LNHDA, CDR2 SQIVND (reference sequence). In nucleotides, the CDR3 is TGTGCCAGTACCTATTTCCCGGGACAGTCCACTGAAGCTTTCTTT. Protein product: CASTYFPGQSTEAFF.

The chain employs TRBV27 and TRBJ2-5; D not certain. The V and J ends lost 6 bases and 3 bases respectively, with 2 bases between them. The germline gives CDR1 MNHEY, CDR2 SMNVEV (reference sequence). The CDR3 consists of 10 residues. The CDR3 spells CASSEETQYF. The CDR3 region has the DNA TGTGCCAGCAGCGAAGAGACCCAGTACTTC.

This clone occurred once. This rearrangement joins TRBV5-5 to TRBJ2-7, with D tentatively TRBD1 (5 bases). CDR3 length: 12 amino acids. The germline CDR1 and CDR2 sequences are SGHKS and YYEKEE (reference sequence). Trimming removed 4 bases from V and 5 bases from J, with 10 bases in between. The CDR3 region has the DNA TGTGCCAGCAGCCCTGGACACAACGAGCAGTACTTC. Amino acids: CASSPGHNEQYF. Together with reference TRBV5-5 and TRBJ2-7, the CDR3 gives the full variable domain: DAGVTQSPTHLIKTRGQQVTLRCSPISGHKSVSWYQQVLGQGPQFIFQYYEKEERGRGNFPDRFSARQFPNYSSELNVNALLLGDSALYLCASSPGHNEQYFGPGTRLTVT.

As DNA, the CDR3 is TGCGCCAGCAGCTTGGGAACAGGGCTAGAAGCTTTCTTT. Residues: CASSLGTGLEAFF. This rearrangement joins TRBV5-1 to TRBJ1-1; D might be TRBD1 (6 bases). The CDR3 length is 13 residues. Looked up from germline, CDR1 is SGHRS and CDR2 is YFSETQ. Trimming took off 0 bases at V and 8 bases at J, with 11 bases between the two ends. The entire variable domain, with the rest obtained from reference TRBV5-1 and TRBJ1-1, is as follows: KAGVTQTPRYLIKTRGQQVTLSCSPISGHRSVSWYQQTPGQGLQFLFEYFSETQRNKGNFPGRFSGRQFSNSRSEMNVSTLELGDSALYLCASSLGTGLEAFFGQGTRLTVV.

In DNA, the CDR3 is TGTGCCAGTAGTCCTATGAGGACTAGTGGCACCGGGGAGCTGTTTTTT. It specifies CASSPMRTSGTGELFF. The V and J genes are TRBV19 and TRBJ2-2; 7 nucleotides match TRBD2. Germline CDR1 is LNHDA and CDR2 is SQIVND (reference sequence). Trimming removed 5 bases from V and 4 bases from J; junction bases left unmatched: 10. The length of the CDR3 is 16 residues.

The chain has TRBV10-3 and TRBJ1-2, with D possibly being TRBD1 (6 bases). Germline-derived CDR1 and CDR2 are ENHRY and SYGVKD. The CDR3 is made up of 13 amino acids. The V end lost 1 base, the J end lost 6 bases, and 9 bases lay between the germline ends. The DNA for the CDR3 is TGTGCCATCAGTGAGTGGACAGAGAATGGCTACACCTTC. It specifies CAISEWTENGYTF.

The chain couples TRBV2 to TRBJ2-1, with 7 bases aligning to TRBD2. Germline V gene lookup returns CDR1 SNHLY and CDR2 FYNNEI. V gave up 6 bases and J gave up 15 bases; unmatched junction bases: 14. The CDR3 is 13 residues long. The CDR3 protein is CASSLGLAEPLFF. CDR3 sequence (DNA): TGTGCCAGCAGCTTGGGGCTAGCGGAGCCCCTGTTCTTC.

The chain couples TRBV29-1 to TRBJ2-7; 12 bases map to TRBD2. This CDR3 has 15 amino acids. The V segment lost 6 bases and the J segment 0 bases; nucleotides outside the gene matches: 6. The germline V gene has CDR1 SQVTM and CDR2 ANQGSEA. CDR3 protein: CSVAGLAGLSYEQYF. CDR3 in DNA: TGCAGCGTCGCCGGACTAGCGGGACTCTCCTACGAGCAGTACTTC.

The rearrangement joins TRBV13 to TRBJ2-3; a weak D match, TRBD1 (6 bases). The CDR3 is 15 amino acids. Trimming shortened V by 4 bases and J by 3 bases, and 14 bases separated the two germline ends. The germline gives CDR1 PRHDT, CDR2 FYEKMQ (reference sequence). The CDR3 reads CASSSNRVETDTQYF. The CDR3 DNA follows: TGTGCCAGCAGCTCCAACAGGGTAGAGACAGATACGCAGTATTTT.

The chain is built from TRBV6-1 and TRBJ2-2, with 7 bases identical to TRBD1. The CDR3 covers 12 residues. V dropped 7 bases and J dropped 9; count of bases not matched to a gene: 5. Germline CDR1 MNHNS, CDR2 SASEGT. CDR3 protein: CASILRGRELFF. The CDR3 coding sequence is TGTGCCAGCATCCTCAGGGGGAGGGAGCTGTTTTTT.

V is TRBV7-3 and J is TRBJ2-1, with D tentatively TRBD2 (5 bases). This CDR3 has 13 residues. V gave up 2 bases and J gave up 5 bases, with 7 bases separating them. Germline values: CDR1 SGHTA, CDR2 FQGTGA. The CDR3 bases are TGTGCCAGCAGCTTAGAGAGGGACAATGAGCAGTTCTTC. Amino acids: CASSLERDNEQFF. The full variable domain, with the rest looked up from reference TRBV7-3 and TRBJ2-1, is GAGVSQTPSNKVTEKGKYVELRCDPISGHTALYWYRQSLGQGPEFLIYFQGTGAADDSGLPNDRFFAVRPEGSVSTLKIQRTERGDSAVYLCASSLERDNEQFFGPGTRLTVL.

This clone was counted only a few times. For the CDR3, the DNA is TGTGCCAGCAGCTTAAGCGGGTCCAGGACTGAAGCTTTCTTT. Its protein is CASSLSGSRTEAFF. The chain couples TRBV7-3 to TRBJ1-1, with D unclear. Between the trimmed V and J ends, which lost 1 base and 5 bases, there was a span of 11 bases. Germline V CDR1 and CDR2: SGHTA, FQGTGA. The CDR3 has 14 amino acids.

The rearrangement uses TRBV2 and TRBJ2-7, with 10 bases fitting TRBD1. CDR1 and CDR2 from the germline V gene are SNHLY and FYNNEI. The CDR3 has 14 residues. V lost 5 bases and J lost 7; bases outside the gene matches: 8. CDR3 nucleotides: TGTGCCAGCAGTTCGACAGGGGGCGTCGGAGAGCAGTACTTC. Translating gives CASSSTGGVGEQYF. Combining the CDR3 with reference TRBV2 and TRBJ2-7 gives the whole variable domain EPEVTQTPSHQVTQMGQEVILRCVPISNHLYFYWYRQILGQKVEFLVSFYNNEISEKSEIFDDQFSVERPDGSNFTLKIRSTKLEDSAMYFCASSSTGGVGEQYFGPGTRLTVT.

V and J are TRBV7-9 and TRBJ2-1; 7 bases line up with TRBD1. The CDR3 contains 14 residues. V dropped 4 bases and J dropped 6; count of bases not matched to a gene: 6. Germline lookup yields CDR1 SEHNR and CDR2 FQNEAQ (reference sequence). In DNA form, the CDR3 reads TGTGCCAGCAGCTCGGCGACAGGGATCAATGAGCAGTTCTTC. Protein: CASSSATGINEQFF. Looking up the rest from reference TRBV7-9 and TRBJ2-1 gives the full variable domain: DTGVSQNPRHKITKRGQNVTFRCDPISEHNRLYWYRQTLGQGPEFLTYFQNEAQLEKSRLLSDRFSAERPKGSFSTLEIQRTEQGDSAMYLCASSSATGINEQFFGPGTRLTVL.

The V gene is TRBV6-5, the J gene TRBJ2-7; D is perhaps TRBD2 (6 bases). The germline V gene has CDR1 MNHEY and CDR2 SVGAGI. The CDR3 covers 12 residues. V was cut by 1 base and J by 7 bases, with 8 bases left in between. DNA for the CDR3: TGTGCCAGCAGTTACTTCGGGGGAGAGCAGTACTTC. Encoded protein: CASSYFGGEQYF.

J is TRBJ2-3 and V is TRBV19; 8 nucleotides align to TRBD2. Germline V gene sequence: CDR1 LNHDA, CDR2 SQIVND (reference sequence). The CDR3 consists of 15 residues. V was clipped by 6 bases and J by 0 bases; unmatched bases: 5. The CDR3 bases are TGTGCCAGTAGGCTTAGCGGGACTAGCACAGATACGCAGTATTTT. Amino acid sequence: CASRLSGTSTDTQYF.

The V call is TRBV6-1, the J call TRBJ1-2, with 11 bases aligning to TRBD1. Per the germline V gene, CDR1 is MNHNS and CDR2 is SASEGT. The junction had 6 bases not matched to a gene; V was cut back by 7 bases and J by 8 bases. The CDR3 length is 13 residues. The CDR3 DNA reads TGTGCCAGCATTGGACAGGGGGCGCCGGGCTACACCTTC. This translates into CASIGQGAPGYTF.

Of note for this clone: In the same sample, other DNA sequences code for this CDR3. The chain carries TRBV5-6 and TRBJ2-3, with 8 bases identical to TRBD2. The CDR3 length is 13 residues. Trimming at V came to 4 bases and at J to 6 bases, leaving 4 bases not matched to a gene. CDR1 is SGHDT and CDR2 is YYEEEE in the germline V gene. CDR3 coding DNA: TGTGCCAGCAGCCTAGGACTAGCCGATACGCAGTATTTT. It is translated as CASSLGLADTQYF.

The V gene is TRBV18, the J gene TRBJ2-7; D gene ambiguous. V was pared by 3 bases and J by 2 bases, with 5 bases between. Germline CDR1 reads KGHSH; CDR2 reads LQKENI. The CDR3 loop spans 12 amino acids. The CDR3 region is CASSPQTYEQYF. DNA for the CDR3: TGTGCCAGCTCACCCCAGACCTACGAGCAGTACTTC.